A selection of T cell receptor beta chains follows, all from one sample in a study of immune characterization of retroperitoneal liposarcoma. TCRdb re-called the PCR reads with MiXCR, one entry per CDR3 protein. The sample has some 9,900 distinct CDR3 sequences, around 30% seen once; the top ten hold roughly 8.7%. The source material was tumor tissue. Source of these receptors: a male donor with retroperitoneal liposarcoma. Each CDR3 is given with its conserved first and last residue. Some rows have no size entry. The others give once, few or many, or a class for an expanded clone.

- | TRBJ2-1 | TRBV6-1 | CASSRTGPYEQFF
many | TRBJ2-7 | TRBV6-6 | CASSYSGDRAYEQYF
few | TRBJ2-5 | TRBV7-2 | CASSSAGGGHQETQYF
- | TRBJ2-2 | TRBV6-1 | CASSRNTGELFF
few | TRBJ2-1 | TRBV11-2 | CASSLGSGFYEQFF
- | TRBJ2-5 | TRBV6-2/TRBV6-3 | CASKGRQETQYF
once | TRBJ2-7 | TRBV15 | CATSFQGTSYEQYF
medium-sized | - | TRBV27 | CASMVSRGGLNEQYF
- | TRBJ2-1 | TRBV7-6 | CASSLATGERETQFF
- | - | TRBV15 | CATSRDPAGVNEQYF
once | TRBJ2-1 | TRBV6-1 | CASSSLAGGVNEQFF
- | TRBJ2-5 | TRBV6-1 | CASSESVGGDQETQYF
medium-sized | TRBJ2-1 | TRBV7-9 | CASSSLAGVYNEQFF
- | TRBJ1-3 | TRBV6-5 | CASSYSWLSGNTIYF
medium-sized | TRBJ2-7 | TRBV7-2 | CASSPRGGQGNSYEQYF
once | TRBJ1-2 | TRBV12-3/TRBV12-4 | CATTQGFNYGYTF
many | TRBJ1-4 | TRBV7-6 | CASSSSGRSEKLFF
many | TRBJ2-1 | TRBV6-1 | CAWTSGRLGFF
few | - | TRBV12-3/TRBV12-4 | CASSFRLAGGSSYNEQYF
few | TRBJ2-5 | TRBV4-1 | CASSQETAVQETQYF
medium-sized | TRBJ2-1 | TRBV7-2 | CASSNYDEQFF
- | TRBJ2-2 | TRBV11-3 | CASSEPGRGAGELFF
- | TRBJ1-1 | TRBV12-5 | CASGLMALENTEAFF
few | TRBJ2-1 | TRBV6-1 | CASGQVFLYEQFF
many | TRBJ1-6 | TRBV7-2 | CATTAGPVNSPLHF
- | - | TRBV6-1 | CASSLQGSKNIQFF
once | TRBJ1-2 | TRBV11-1 | CASSLAVSTNYGYTF
many | TRBJ2-1 | TRBV12-3/TRBV12-4 | CASRIRSYNEQFF
- | TRBJ1-2 | TRBV7-2 | CASSPNRDSYGYTF
- | TRBJ1-2 | TRBV27 | CASSYRGRGYGYTF
- | TRBJ2-1 | TRBV7-6 | CASSLEVRGYEQFF
once | - | TRBV11-2 | CASSLVLGLVDEQYF
- | TRBJ2-3 | TRBV6-1 | CASRGGGLDTQYF
- | TRBJ2-1 | TRBV6-6 | CASSYRTSGRQETQFF
many | TRBJ2-5 | TRBV7-2 | CASSLRTSQGNEQYF
- | TRBJ1-5 | TRBV6-1 | CASSPYFQGWQPQHF
- | TRBJ2-3 | TRBV6-1 | CASNGLGASPDTQYF
large | TRBJ2-1 | TRBV7-6 | CASSTTSGGSMSYEQFF
- | TRBJ2-1 | TRBV11-1 | CASSLVRGDSYEQFF
- | TRBJ1-1 | TRBV27 | CASSPVHATEAFF
few | TRBJ2-6 | TRBV7-9 | CASSSRWTGGSGANVLTF
- | TRBJ1-2 | TRBV6-1 | CATQRGQSNYGYTF
- | TRBJ2-1 | TRBV6-4 | CASKEDRAYNEQFF
medium-sized | TRBJ2-1 | TRBV6-1 | CASSELVSEQFF
medium-sized | TRBJ2-1 | TRBV6-1 | CASSEWVYEQFF
few | TRBJ2-2 | TRBV12-3/TRBV12-4 | CASSLEGTGELFF
many | - | TRBV7-2 | CASSLRDRGHNEQYF
few | TRBJ1-2 | TRBV12-3/TRBV12-4 | CASSFSTGGNYGYTF
few | TRBJ2-1 | TRBV5-1 | CASSFGARLVWHNEQFF
medium-sized | TRBJ2-1 | TRBV6-1 | CASRAGLVLYNEQFF
- | TRBJ1-1 | TRBV7-4 | CASSLGKPGQKQNTEAFF
few | - | TRBV6-1 | CASSQTSGGRYEQYF
few | TRBJ2-1 | TRBV6-1 | CASRQGEPYEQFF
- | TRBJ2-3 | TRBV11-2 | CASTPSGREGRTDTQYF
- | TRBJ2-1 | TRBV28 | CATRGQGSHEQFF
- | TRBJ2-1 | TRBV6-1 | CASTDWWGDNEQFF
- | TRBJ2-1 | TRBV6-6 | CASSYTSTGLGEQFF
many | TRBJ2-1 | TRBV6-1 | CASSALQGLRETQFF
- | TRBJ2-1 | TRBV6-1 | CASSDLADSEFF
many | TRBJ2-1 | TRBV7-6 | CASSLDRGAGETQFF